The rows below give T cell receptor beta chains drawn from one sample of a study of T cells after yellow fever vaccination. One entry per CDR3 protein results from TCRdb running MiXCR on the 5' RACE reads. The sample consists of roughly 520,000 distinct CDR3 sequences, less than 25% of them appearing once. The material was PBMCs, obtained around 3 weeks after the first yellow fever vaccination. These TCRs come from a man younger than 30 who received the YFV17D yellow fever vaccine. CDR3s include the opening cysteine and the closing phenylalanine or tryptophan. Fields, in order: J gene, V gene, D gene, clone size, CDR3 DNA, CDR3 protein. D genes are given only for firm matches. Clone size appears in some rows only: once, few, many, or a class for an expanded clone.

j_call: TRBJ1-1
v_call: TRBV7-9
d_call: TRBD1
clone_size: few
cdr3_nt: TGTGCCAGCAGCTTAAGTGGGACAGGCCTTAACACTGGGGAAGCTTTCTTT
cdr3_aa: CASSLSGTGLNTGEAFF

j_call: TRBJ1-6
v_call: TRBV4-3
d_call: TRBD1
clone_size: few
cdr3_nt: TGCGCCAGCAGCCAAATGACAGGGGATTCACCCCTCCACTTT
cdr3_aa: CASSQMTGDSPLHF

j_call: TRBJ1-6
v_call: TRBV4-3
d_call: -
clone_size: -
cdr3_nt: TGCGCCAGCAGCCAAGATTTAGCAGAGAATTCACCCCTCCACTTT
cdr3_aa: CASSQDLAENSPLHF

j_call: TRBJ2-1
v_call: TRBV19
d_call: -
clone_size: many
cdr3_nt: TGTGCCAGTAGTATTTCGGGGGCTCCTTGGGATGAGCAGTTCTTC
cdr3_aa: CASSISGAPWDEQFF

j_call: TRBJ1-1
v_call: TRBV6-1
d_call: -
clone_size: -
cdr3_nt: TGTGCCAGCAGGACCTCCCAGACAGGGAACACTGAAGCTTTCTTT
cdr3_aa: CASRTSQTGNTEAFF

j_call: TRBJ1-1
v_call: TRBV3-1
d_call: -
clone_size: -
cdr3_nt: TGTGCCAGCAGCCAAGATTGGGGGGAAAGCGGAGCTTTCTTT
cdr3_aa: CASSQDWGESGAFF

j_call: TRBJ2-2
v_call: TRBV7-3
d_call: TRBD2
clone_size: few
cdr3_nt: TGTGCCAGCAGCCCAGCGGGGGAGGCCGGGGAGCTGTTTTTT
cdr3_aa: CASSPAGEAGELFF

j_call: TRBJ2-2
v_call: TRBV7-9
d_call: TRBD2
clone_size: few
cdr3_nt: TGTGCCAGCAGCTTATACCGGGGGGGCTTCACCGGGGAGCTGTTTTTT
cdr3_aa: CASSLYRGGFTGELFF

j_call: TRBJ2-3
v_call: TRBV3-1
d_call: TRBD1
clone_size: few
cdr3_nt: TGTGCCAGCAGCCACCTCCAGGGGGCCTACTATACGCAGTATTTT
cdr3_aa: CASSHLQGAYYTQYF

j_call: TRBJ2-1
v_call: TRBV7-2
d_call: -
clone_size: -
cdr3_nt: TGTGCCAGTTTAAGGACCACCGGCCTATACAATGAGCAGTTCTTC
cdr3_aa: CASLRTTGLYNEQFF

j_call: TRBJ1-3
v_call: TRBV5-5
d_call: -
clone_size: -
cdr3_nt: TGTGCCAGCACACCGTCACAGGGTCGGACTGGAAACACCATATATTTT
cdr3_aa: CASTPSQGRTGNTIYF

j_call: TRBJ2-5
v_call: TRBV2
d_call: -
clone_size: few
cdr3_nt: TGTGCCAGCAGTGGACAGTCGAGTGGGGCAAGGGGGACCCAGTACTTC
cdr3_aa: CASSGQSSGARGTQYF

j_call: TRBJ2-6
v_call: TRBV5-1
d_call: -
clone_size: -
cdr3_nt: TGCGCCAGCAGCAGGGCCACCGGGGCCAACGTCCTGACTTTC
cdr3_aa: CASSRATGANVLTF

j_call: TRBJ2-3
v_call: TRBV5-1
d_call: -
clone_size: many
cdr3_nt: TGTGCCAGCAGCTCAGAGGGAGATACGCAGTATTTT
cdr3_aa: CASSSEGDTQYF

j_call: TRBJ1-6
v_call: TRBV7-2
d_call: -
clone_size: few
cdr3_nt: TGTGCCAGCAGCTTAGAGGTTCCGGGGAATTCACCCCTCCACTTT
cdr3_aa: CASSLEVPGNSPLHF

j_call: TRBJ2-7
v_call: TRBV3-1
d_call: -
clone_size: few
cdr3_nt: TGTGCCAGCAGCCAAGGACAGCCATACGAGCAGTACTTC
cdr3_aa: CASSQGQPYEQYF

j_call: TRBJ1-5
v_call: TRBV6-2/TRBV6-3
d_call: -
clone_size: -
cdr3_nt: TGTGCCAGCAGTATCACAGGGCGCAATCAGCCCCAGCATTTT
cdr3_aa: CASSITGRNQPQHF

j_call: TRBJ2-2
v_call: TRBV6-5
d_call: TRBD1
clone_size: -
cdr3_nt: TGTGCCAGCAGTTACTCACCAGGGGGCCACCGGGAGCTGTTTTTT
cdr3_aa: CASSYSPGGHRELFF

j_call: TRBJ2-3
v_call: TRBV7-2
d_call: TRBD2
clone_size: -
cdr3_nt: TGTGCCAGCAGCTTCGGTCGGGGCGGGGGGGGATACACAGATACGCAGTATTTT
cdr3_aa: CASSFGRGGGGYTDTQYF

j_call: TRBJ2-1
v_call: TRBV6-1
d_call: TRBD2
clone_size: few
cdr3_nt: TGTGCCAGCAACCCCTCTCTCGCGCGGGGGGGCTACGGTGAGCAGTTCTTC
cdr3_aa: CASNPSLARGGYGEQFF

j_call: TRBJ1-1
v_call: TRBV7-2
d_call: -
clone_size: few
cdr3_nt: TGTGCCAGCAGCCCACCATATGCTGAAGCTTTCTTT
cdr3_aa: CASSPPYAEAFF

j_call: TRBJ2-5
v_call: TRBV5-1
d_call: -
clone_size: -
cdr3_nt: TGCGCCAGCAGCTTGGAAACAGTCGGTGGAGAGACCCAGTACTTC
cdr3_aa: CASSLETVGGETQYF

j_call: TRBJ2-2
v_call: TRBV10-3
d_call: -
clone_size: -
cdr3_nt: TGTGCCATCAGTGAGTCGGGGACCGGGGAGCTGTTTTTT
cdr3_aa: CAISESGTGELFF

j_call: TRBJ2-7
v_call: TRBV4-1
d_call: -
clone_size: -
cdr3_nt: TGCGCCAGCAGCCAAGATTCGATTTCTGGCTACGAGCAGTACTTC
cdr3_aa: CASSQDSISGYEQYF

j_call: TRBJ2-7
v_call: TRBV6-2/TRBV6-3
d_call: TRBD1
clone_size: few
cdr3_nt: TGTGCCAGCAGTTACACCCAGACAGGGACCTCCGAGCAGTACTTC
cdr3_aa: CASSYTQTGTSEQYF

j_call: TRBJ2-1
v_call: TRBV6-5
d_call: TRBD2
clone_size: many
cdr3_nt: TGTGCCAGCAGTTACCTGGCTAGCGGGGGGCCGAAGAGTGAGCAGTTCTTC
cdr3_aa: CASSYLASGGPKSEQFF

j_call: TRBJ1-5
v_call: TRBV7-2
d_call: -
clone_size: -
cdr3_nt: TGTGCCAGCAGCTTAGACACTTGGCCCCAGCATTTT
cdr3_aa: CASSLDTWPQHF

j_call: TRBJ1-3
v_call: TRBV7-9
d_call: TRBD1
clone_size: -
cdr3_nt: TGTGCCAGCATTTTACAGGGGACGAGCTCTCGAAACACCATATATTTT
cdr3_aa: CASILQGTSSRNTIYF

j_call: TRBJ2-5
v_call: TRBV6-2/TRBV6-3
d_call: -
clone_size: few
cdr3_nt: TGTGCCACCCGAGAAGACAAGGAGTACCAAGAGACCCAGTACTTC
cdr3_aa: CATREDKEYQETQYF

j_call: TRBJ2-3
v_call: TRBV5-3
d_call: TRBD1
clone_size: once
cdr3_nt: TGTGCCAGAAGGCCGGGACAGGGCACAGATACGCAGTATTTT
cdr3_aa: CARRPGQGTDTQYF

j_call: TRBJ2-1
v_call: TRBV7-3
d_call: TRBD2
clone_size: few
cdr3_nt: TGTGCCAGCAGCCTACAAGGACTAGCGGGGGGGGGCAACAATGAGCAGTTCTTC
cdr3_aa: CASSLQGLAGGGNNEQFF

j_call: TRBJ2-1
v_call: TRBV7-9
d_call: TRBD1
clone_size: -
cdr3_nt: TGTGCCAGCAGCTCGGGACAGGGACATGAGCAGTTCTTC
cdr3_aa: CASSSGQGHEQFF

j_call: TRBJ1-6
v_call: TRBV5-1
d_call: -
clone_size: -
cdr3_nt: TGCGCCAGCAGCTTGGTACAGGACTCACCCCTCCACTTT
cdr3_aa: CASSLVQDSPLHF

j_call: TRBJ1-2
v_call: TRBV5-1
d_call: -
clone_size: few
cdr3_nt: TGCGCCAGCAGCCTGGACCCAACTAACTATGGCTACACCTTC
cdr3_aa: CASSLDPTNYGYTF

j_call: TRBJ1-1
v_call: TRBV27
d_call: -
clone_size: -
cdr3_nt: TGTGCCAGCCTGCGATGGGGAGCCGGCACTGAAGCTTTCTTT
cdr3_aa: CASLRWGAGTEAFF

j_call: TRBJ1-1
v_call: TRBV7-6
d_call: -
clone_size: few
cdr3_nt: TGTGCCAGCCGCGGGCCTACGAACACTGAAGCTTTCTTT
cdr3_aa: CASRGPTNTEAFF

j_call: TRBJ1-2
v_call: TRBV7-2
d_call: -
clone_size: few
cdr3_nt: TGTGCCAGCAGCCAGTCGTTCGGGATGGCGGGAGGCTACACCTTC
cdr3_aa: CASSQSFGMAGGYTF

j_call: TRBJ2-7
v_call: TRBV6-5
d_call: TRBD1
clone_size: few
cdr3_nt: TGTGCCAGCAGTTACTCTAGGACAGGGGGCTACGAGCAGTACTTC
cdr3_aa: CASSYSRTGGYEQYF

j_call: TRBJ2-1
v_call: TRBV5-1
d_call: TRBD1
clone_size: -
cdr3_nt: TGCGCCAGCAGCGCCGGACAGGGGTTCGTCAATGAGCAGTTCTTC
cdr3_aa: CASSAGQGFVNEQFF

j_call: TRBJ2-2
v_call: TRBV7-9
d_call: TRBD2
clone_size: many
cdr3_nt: TGTGCCAGCAGCCTGGCGGGAGCCGGGGAGCTGTTTTTT
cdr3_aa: CASSLAGAGELFF

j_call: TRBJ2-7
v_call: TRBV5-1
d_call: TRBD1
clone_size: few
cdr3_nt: TGCGCCAGCAGCTTTGGACAGGGGGCAGGGTACGAGCAGTACTTC
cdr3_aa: CASSFGQGAGYEQYF

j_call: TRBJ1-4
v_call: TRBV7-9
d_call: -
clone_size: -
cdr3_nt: TGTGCCAGCAGTACGAAGGCAGGGCAGCTCGAAAAACTGTTTTTT
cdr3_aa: CASSTKAGQLEKLFF

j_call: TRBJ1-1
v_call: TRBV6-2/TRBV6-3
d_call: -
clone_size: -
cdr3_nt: TGTGCCAGCAGTTACGCCGTCGGGTGGGAACCGGGACCTAACACTGAAGCTTTCTTT
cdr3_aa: CASSYAVGWEPGPNTEAFF

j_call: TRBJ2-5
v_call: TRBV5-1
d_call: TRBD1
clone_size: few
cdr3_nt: TGCGCCAGCAGCGTACAACAGGGGAGTGGGGACCAGTACTTC
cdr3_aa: CASSVQQGSGDQYF

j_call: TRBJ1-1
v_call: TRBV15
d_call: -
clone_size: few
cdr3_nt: TGTGCCACCAGCGGACTGCGGGCTGAAGCTTTCTTT
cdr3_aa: CATSGLRAEAFF